The rows below give T cell receptor beta chains drawn from one sample of a study of PD-L1 blockade in urothelial cancer. Here immunoSEQ multiplex PCR was the method, and the copy in TCRdb shows in-frame clones only, minus some. This table holds fewer than 35,000 clones, around 87% found once. The input for sequencing was PBMCs, taken around atezolizumab (anti-PD-L1) treatment. The source is a man aged 50-60 years with urothelial cancer. The CDR3 runs from the conserved cysteine through the conserved F or W. The order of the fields is clone size, V gene, D gene, J gene, CDR3 protein, CDR3 DNA. A D gene is named only where the DNA matches it firmly. Where a row states a size, it is once, few, many or the class of an expanded clone; other rows omit it.

>NA|TRBV18|TRBD1|TRBJ2-7
CASSPLPTGSSYEQYF
TGTGCCAGCTCACCACTCCCGACAGGGTCCTCCTACGAGCAGTACTTC
>NA|TRBV5-1|TRBD1|TRBJ2-2
CASSLSPGGTGELFF
TGCGCCAGCAGCTTGTCGCCAGGGGGCACCGGGGAGCTGTTTTTT
>NA|TRBV5-6|NA|TRBJ2-7
CASSLSPNYEQYF
TGTGCCAGCAGCTTATCTCCTAACTACGAGCAGTACTTC
>NA|TRBV7-8|NA|TRBJ1-1
CASSLVSEVAEAFF
TGTGCCAGCAGCTTAGTGTCGGAGGTCGCTGAAGCTTTCTTT
>NA|TRBV27|NA|TRBJ2-6
CASSPRTVLSGANVLTF
TGTGCCAGCAGTCCTAGGACAGTTCTCTCTGGGGCCAACGTCCTGACTTTC
>NA|TRBV19|TRBD1|TRBJ1-4
CASRLTGELEKLFF
TGTGCCAGTAGGTTGACAGGGGAGCTTGAAAAACTGTTTTTT
>NA|TRBV12-5|TRBD1|TRBJ1-6
CASGGGQGRRQHNSPLHF
TGTGCTAGTGGGGGGGGACAGGGGAGACGGCAACATAATTCACCCCTCCACTTT
>NA|TRBV19|TRBD1|TRBJ2-5
CASSIRQGVTETQYF
TGTGCCAGTAGTATCCGACAGGGGGTTACAGAGACCCAGTACTTC
>once|TRBV19|TRBD2|TRBJ2-7
CASSIVSGGSYEQYF
TGTGCCAGTAGTATAGTAAGCGGGGGCTCCTACGAGCAGTACTTC
>NA|TRBV5-1|TRBD1|TRBJ2-3
CASGRQGADERQYF
TGCGCCAGCGGGAGACAGGGGGCAGACGAGAGGCAGTATTTT
>NA|TRBV20-1|NA|TRBJ1-1
CSAGPRGEAFF
TGCAGTGCCGGACCCAGGGGCGAAGCTTTCTTT
>NA|TRBV21-1|NA|TRBJ1-5
CASSITRGGSSQPQHF
TGTGCCAGCAGCATTACGAGGGGGGGAAGTAGTCAGCCCCAGCATTTT
>NA|TRBV6-4|TRBD1|TRBJ1-6
CASSAQGGTNSPLHF
TGTGCCAGCAGTGCCCAGGGGGGTACTAATTCACCCCTCCACTTT